This TCR beta chain came from a study of regulatory T cells in long-lasting Graves disease (TCRdb year 2021). Broadly, across the study: Newly diagnosed Graves' disease patients had taken antithyroid drugs for less than 3 months. Persistent Graves' disease patients were compared with newly diagnosed Graves' disease patients by peripheral blood TCR sequencing and RNA sequencing. The study took place in China and was registered as a clinical trial. A total of 33 samples were covered by TCR sequencing, comprising some 13 persistent and about 20 newly diagnosed Graves' disease patients.

With respect to this clonotype: Which antigen it targets is not known. There are no base qualities to consult, and no much larger clone falls within one base.

Via the germline V gene, CDR1 is MNHEY and CDR2 SVGAGI. Trimming takes 4 bases from V and 1 base from J, and the germline ends sit 11 bases apart. From the cysteine up to the phenylalanine, the CDR3 has a length of 15 residues. Only the CDR3 DNA stays, 45 bases, in frame from base 1. The meaning of the sample's time point label: newly diagnosed GD, antithyroid drugs for less than 3 months. RNA was extracted from PBMCs in TRIzol for both TCR sequencing and RNA sequencing. The diagnosis of Graves' disease was made according to American Thyroid Association guidelines. Patients for the study were recruited at an endocrinology department in Xi'an, China. From each patient, 7.5 to 10 milliliters of peripheral blood was collected into an EDTA anticoagulant tube. PBMCs were isolated by Ficoll Paque Plus density gradient separation without further T cell sorting. An Agilent 2100 Bioanalyzer and agarose gel were used to assess RNA quality, and a NanoDrop 2000 was used to measure RNA concentration.

On the study overall, not on this receptor specifically: A larger number of public clonotypes was shared among persistent patients (approximately 3,000) than among newly diagnosed patients (roughly 1,000). Compared with newly diagnosed patients, persistent Graves' disease patients had lower TCR Shannon entropy and fewer highly expanded clones, which suggests clonal expansion. Persistent disease showed preferential use of TRBV28, TRBJ1-2 and TRBJ2-5, whereas newly diagnosed disease favored TRBV20-1 and TRBJ2-1. Because the primary lesion, thyroid tissue, could not be accessed, the study looked at peripheral blood alone. Sequencing and analysis were restricted to the TCR beta chain. The small sample size was acknowledged by the authors as a limitation that may reduce accuracy.

Libraries were made using multiplex PCR. The sequencer was an Illumina HiSeq 4000. To build TCR beta libraries, CDR3 regions were amplified by Arm-PCR using iRepertoire HTBI primers. Before sequencing, the PCR products went through gel purification. The study's processing was this. Across samples, 60 to 70 TRBV and 13 to 15 TRBJ segments were identified and used for gene usage analysis of CDR3 amino acid clonotypes. Filtered high-quality paired reads were merged into contigs using COPE and FqMerger. BLAST was used to align contigs to IMGT TRBV, TRBD and TRBJ reference genes, and CDR3 was defined according to IMGT. Any clonotype with a frequency above 0.1% was counted as a highly expanded clone. Repertoire diversity was measured by Shannon entropy, and V-J evenness by the Gini coefficient. Public clonotypes were defined as clonotypes shared by more than one individual. In-frame beta chains were kept once TCRdb had trimmed the public reads at Q25 with fastp and called clones with MiXCR. A single entry per CDR3 protein holds the most common genes and DNA from its merged rows. TCRdb, not the authors, supplied the V and J calls. Recorded for this sample are a few hundred thousand distinct CDR3 sequences; roughly 15% of them occurred a single time. About 7.8% of the sample goes to the ten largest clones.

Another study also made use of these data, one on T cells in Graves' hyperthyroidism and ophthalmopathy. Drawing on the second study: Stable Graves' hyperthyroidism was defined as the absence of progression to ophthalmopathy over 18 months of follow-up. Hyperthyroidism patients were aged 18 to 65 years and newly diagnosed, with disease duration of less than 2 months. Exclusion was applied to patients with uncontrolled infections, other autoimmune diseases, pregnancy or lactation. Diagnoses were based on clinical symptoms, serum thyroxine and TRAb, thyroid ultrasound and orbital computed tomography. The TCR CDR3 was subjected to a first round of RT-PCR using the HTBI primer set and the Qiagen OneStep RT-PCR kit. Most expanded thyroid clonotypes (frequency above 0.001) were also detected in blood, a finding suggesting that blood repertoires may reflect thyroid immune responses. In cross-validation, a model built on a 13 V-J signature told ophthalmopathy apart from stable hyperthyroidism with under 90% sensitivity and around 81% specificity, and in testing the same model reached 80%/75%. In validation, the model predicted progression to ophthalmopathy a median of roughly 6.2 months before onset, with around 70% sensitivity and about 72% specificity. To identify distinguishing TCR V-J signatures, a discovery cohort of 100 or so patients was used, comprising approximately 40 with Graves' ophthalmopathy and about 59 with stable Graves' hyperthyroidism. Prospective prediction of ophthalmopathy was tested in an independent validation cohort consisting of some 18 hyperthyroidism patients and around 16 patients who later progressed to ophthalmopathy. The roughly 90 discovery patients were divided at random into training and test sets in a 7:3 ratio. In roughly six Graves' hyperthyroidism patients, the study also compared T-cell repertoires from thyroid tissue with T-cell repertoires from blood. After sampling, hyperthyroidism patients received methimazole starting at 30 mg daily, and ophthalmopathy patients received high-dose intravenous methylprednisolone. The libraries were constructed in a second round of multiplex PCR and then size-selected and purified. Paired-end sequencing of the libraries was performed with 100 bp reads on an Illumina HiSeq2000. SOAPnuke was used to process the raw data, removing reads that contained adapters or uncalled bases, had a mean Phred below 15, or lacked an exact match to the constant primer or identifier. High-quality paired reads were merged with COPE v1.2.5, and unique nucleotide sequences were defined as clonotypes. MiTCR v1.1 was used to align clonotypes to the IMGT TRBV, TRBD and TRBJ reference segments. The analysis included only V-J combinations with a frequency above 0.0001, which together covered around 99% of the repertoires. A TCS score was defined as the ratio of F50 (clonal expansion) to E x V (chaos), with BLOSUM62-based TCRdist applied between CDR3 peptides within each V-J. Welch's t-statistics and random forest reduced around 520 V-J features to roughly 13, which were used in a naive Bayes classifier (R e1071). Sample size was not statistically predetermined, and investigators were not blinded to group allocation. The paper reports TCR Vbeta CDR3 sequencing of more than 120 peripheral blood samples: approximately 41 ophthalmopathy, over 70 hyperthyroidism and approximately 17 progressor patients.

This clonotype was sampled from a woman aged 40 to 50 with Graves disease. Donor details come from another sample of the same person, matched by shared clones. The starting material was peripheral blood mononuclear cells (PBMCs), obtained at new diagnosis, from a patient treated with antithyroid drugs. The chain is encoded by TRBV6-5 joined to TRBJ1-5; no D gene call is confident. For the CDR3, the sequence is CASSSVSGSNQPQHF. The nucleotide sequence reads as follows: TGTGCCAGCAGTTCCGTTTCGGGAAGCAATCAGCCCCAGCATTTT.